The 13 T cell receptor beta chains below all came from one sample that was sequenced in a study of Graves' ophthalmopathy and Graves' hyperthyroidism. Amplification of TCR beta CDR3 regions used RNA transcripts. HTBI primers were employed in first-round RT-PCR, then a second-round multiplex PCR followed. TCRdb called the multiplex PCR reads again in MiXCR, with one record for every CDR3 protein. The sample has about 660,000 distinct CDR3 sequences; 35% to 50% are singletons. The sequenced sample was peripheral blood. Every receptor here comes from an adult man with Graves' ophthalmopathy.

In this sample, this clonotype turned up many times. The chain recombines TRBV10-3 with TRBJ2-7; weak D call: TRBD2 (6 bases). Germline V lookup: CDR1 ENHRY, CDR2 SYGVKD. Between the trimmed V and J ends, which lost 10 bases and 5 bases, there was a span of 18 bases. CDR3 length: 13 residues. CDR3 DNA sequence: TGTGCCACCGCGGGGAGCCAGGGCGACGAGCAGTACTTC. This translates into CATAGSQGDEQYF.

As for this clonotype: This may come from a read error, since a much larger clone is one base off. The V and J genes are TRBV7-3 and TRBJ2-2, with D perhaps matching TRBD1 (7 bases). This CDR3 comprises 14 residues. Germline CDR1 reads SGHTA; CDR2 reads FQGTGA. Written as DNA, the CDR3 is TGTGCCAGCAGCTTTGACAGGGACACCGGGGGGCTGTTTTTT. Translating it yields CASSFDRDTGGLFF.

V gene TRBV5-6 combines with J gene TRBJ1-5; possibly TRBD1 for D (5 bases). This CDR3 comprises 14 residues. In germline, CDR1 is SGHDT, CDR2 YYEEEE. Trimming removed 1 base at V and 6 bases at J, with 11 bases between. CDR3 DNA: TGTGCCAGCAGCTTGCGGATCGGGACTCAGCCCCAGCATTTT. This gives the protein CASSLRIGTQPQHF.

The chain links TRBV25-1 to TRBJ1-6, with TRBD1 matching 7 bases. The CDR3 extends over 15 amino acids. Germline loops: CDR1 MGHDK, CDR2 SYGVNS. The V and J ends lost 4 bases and 9 bases, in that order; junction bases with no gene match: 9. DNA for the CDR3: TGTGCCAGCAGTGCACAGGGGAGCTGGGCTTCACCCCTCCACTTT. Its protein is CASSAQGSWASPLHF. The variable domain in full, completed from reference TRBV25-1 and TRBJ1-6, reads EADIYQTPRYLVIGTGKKITLECSQTMGHDKMYWYQQDPGMELHLIHYSYGVNSTEKGDLSSESTVSRIRTEHFPLTLESARPSHTSQYLCASSAQGSWASPLHFGNGTRLTVT.

On this clonotype: Given a much more abundant clone one base away, this may be a read error. The chain uses TRBV2 and TRBJ1-6; D ambiguous. Trimming removed 4 bases at V and 3 bases at J, with 4 bases between. Germline V gives CDR1 SNHLY, CDR2 FYNNEI. The CDR3 has 13 amino acids. This chain's CDR3 is CASSGFYNSPLHF. Here the CDR3 DNA reads TGTGCCAGCAGTGGATTCTATAATTCACCCCTCCACTTT.

This sequence joins TRBV6-5 and TRBJ1-1; 7 positions match TRBD1. The CDR3 contains 16 residues. Looked up from germline, CDR1 is MNHEY and CDR2 is SVGAGI. V gave up 5 bases and J gave up 4 bases; unmatched junction bases: 13. The CDR3: CASSLSFFQGVTEAFF. The CDR3 coding sequence is TGTGCCAGCAGTCTCTCGTTTTTTCAGGGGGTCACTGAAGCTTTCTTT.

This clonotype was counted between two and nine times. A read error is possible here, since a much larger clone lies one base away. The rearrangement joins TRBV10-3 to TRBJ1-4, with D possibly matching TRBD1 (6 bases). The V gene's germline CDR1 is ENHRY and CDR2 SYGVKD. This CDR3 is built from 16 residues. V lost 1 base and J 10 bases, leaving 19 bases between the germline ends. This CDR3 reads CAISEFGGTRGRKLFF. CDR3 nucleotide sequence: TGTGCCATCAGTGAGTTCGGGGGGACCAGGGGTCGAAAACTGTTTTTT.

About this clonotype: The conserved phenylalanine or tryptophan normally closing the CDR3 is absent here, so this likely arose from a read error. The limits of the CDR3 on the DNA are not certain, so only TCRdb's listed CDR3 is given. V is TRBV29-1 and J is TRBJ1-2; the table's D call of TRBD1 was not tested on the DNA. The length of the CDR3 is 10 amino acids, counting both ends. Per germline, CDR1 SQVTM and CDR2 ANQGSEA. CDR3 sequence: CSASRGFASY.

On this clonotype: One junction end disagrees with the germline gene, perhaps due to a read error. The CDR3 coding sequence is TGTGCCAGCAGCCAAGTAGCTAGCGGGACCGGGGAGCTGTTTTTT. It encodes CASSQVASGTGELFF. V usage is TRBV4-1 and J usage is TRBJ2-2, with 8 nucleotides matching TRBD2. This CDR3 spans 15 amino acids. Per the germline V gene, CDR1 is MGHRA and CDR2 is YSYEKL.

This clonotype was observed many times. The chain employs TRBV6-6 and TRBJ1-4, with a weak D call TRBD1 (6 bases). Looked up from germline, CDR1 is MNHNY and CDR2 is SVGAGI (reference sequence). The V gene lost 4 bases and the J gene lost 8 bases, with 14 bases spanning the gap. The CDR3 covers 14 residues. The CDR3 region has the DNA TGTGCCAGCAGTTTTACAGGGACGGTGGAAAAACTGTTTTTT. Translation: CASSFTGTVEKLFF.

In this sample, this clonotype turned up many times. The chain couples TRBV9 to TRBJ1-1; no clear D. The CDR3 contains 14 residues. V shed 3 bases and J shed 4 bases, with 13 bases lying between them. Germline CDR1 reads SGDLS; CDR2 reads YYNGEE. The CDR3 sequence is CASSGWDGGTEAFF. As DNA, the CDR3 is TGTGCCAGCAGCGGATGGGATGGCGGCACTGAAGCTTTCTTT.

This chain connects TRBV19 to TRBJ1-2, with no clear D. The CDR3 extends over 12 amino acids. Germline CDR1 LNHDA, CDR2 SQIVND (reference sequence). The ends were cut back, 11 bases at V and 5 bases at J, with 15 bases in the middle. CDR3 DNA: TGTGCCTGGAGTTCGGGGAGGTATGGCTACACCTTC. This encodes CAWSSGRYGYTF. The complete variable domain, with remaining parts taken from reference TRBV19 and TRBJ1-2, reads DGGITQSPKYLFRKEGQNVTLSCEQNLNHDAMYWYRQDPGQGLRLIYYSQIVNDFQKGDIAEGYSVSREKKESFPLTVTSAQKNPTAFYLCAWSSGRYGYTFGSGTRLTVV.

The sample holds many counts of this clonotype. The V call is TRBV14, the J call TRBJ2-6, with D unclear. Trimming left V 0 bases short and J 0 bases short, with 6 bases between. CDR3 length: 16 amino acids. CDR1 is SGHDN, CDR2 FVKESK, per germline. This CDR3 reads CASSQDRPSGANVLTF. The CDR3, as DNA: TGTGCCAGCAGCCAAGATCGTCCCTCTGGGGCCAACGTCCTGACTTTC.